Each of the 15 T cell receptor beta chains below was sequenced from the same sample in a study of graft-versus-host responses after intestinal transplantation (dated by TCRdb to the early 2020s). Which antigens these TCRs recognize remains unknown. This sample's time point label indicates: cells obtained before transplantation from donor or recipient. Library preparation was by the immunoSEQ multiplex PCR assay. TCRdb limited this immuneACCESS table to in-frame rearrangements with V and J called. A share of clones is missing; checked studies link under half to unresolved V genes, and the rest is unexplained. The sample has around 99,000 clones on record, 87% of them singletons. The leading ten clones occupy roughly 0.71% of the sample. Here the sequenced sample was unstimulated CD4+ T cells sorted from spleen or lymph node cells, taken before transplant. These receptors originate from a human donor who was the organ donor for an intestinal transplant.

This sequence joins TRBV5-1 and TRBJ2-1; D is uncertain. The CDR3 has 13 amino acids. Trimming pared 2 bases from V and 4 bases from J, leaving 7 bases between. The germline V gene has CDR1 SGHRS and CDR2 YFSETQ. CDR3 nucleotides: TGCGCCAGCAGCTTCGACGGATACAATGAGCAGTTCTTC. Its translation is CASSFDGYNEQFF.

This clone was detected only a few times. The chain carries TRBV7-3 and TRBJ2-3; 7 bases agree with TRBD2. The CDR3 covers 15 residues. In germline, CDR1 is SGHTA, CDR2 FQGTGA. J lost 5 bases, V lost 4 bases, and 9 bases had no gene match. The CDR3 coding sequence is TGTGCCAGCAGCTCCGTGGTGGGGGAGGGAGATACGCAGTATTTT. Its translation is CASSSVVGEGDTQYF.

This clone was seen only a few times. The rearrangement links TRBV6-5 to TRBJ2-2; no clear D. Germline V CDR1 and CDR2: MNHEY, SVGAGI. The CDR3 totals 16 residues. Trimming left V 2 bases short and J 0 bases short, with 10 bases between. The CDR3, as DNA: TGTGCCAGCAGTTACGGGTCTTATGCGAACACCGGGGAGCTGTTTTTT. Translation gives CASSYGSYANTGELFF.

The rearrangement joins TRBV4-1 to TRBJ1-2; D remains unclear. V lost 4 bases to trimming and J lost 3 bases, with 15 bases between them. CDR1 and CDR2 from the germline V gene are MGHRA and YSYEKL. The CDR3 spans 15 residues. DNA of the CDR3: TGCGCCAGCAGCCCTAACCAACGAAGCGACTATGGCTACACCTTC. It yields the protein CASSPNQRSDYGYTF.

The chain links TRBV11-3 to TRBJ2-7, with D tentatively TRBD1 (6 bases). Deletions cut 2 bases from V and 11 bases from J, with 13 bases between. The CDR3 length is 12 residues. Germline CDR1 is SGHNT and CDR2 is YENEEA. The CDR3 DNA reads as TGTGCCAGCAGCTTAACTGGTTCAGGGGAGTACTTC. It specifies CASSLTGSGEYF.

This clone came up a few times. The chain employs TRBV11-2 and TRBJ2-2; 11 nucleotides agree with TRBD1. Germline V gene sequence: CDR1 SGHAT, CDR2 FQNNGV. CDR3 size: 16 residues. V was clipped by 6 bases and J by 4 bases; unmatched bases: 7. This CDR3 reads CASRRGQGEGTGELFF. The CDR3 coding sequence is TGTGCCAGCAGGAGGGGACAGGGGGAGGGCACCGGGGAGCTGTTTTTT.

As concerns this clone: Germline and junction disagree at one end, which may indicate a read error. The rearrangement joins TRBV30 to TRBJ2-7; TRBD2 matches 9 bases. Per the germline V gene, CDR1 is GTSNPN and CDR2 is SVGIG (reference sequence). The CDR3 is 14 residues long. The CDR3 DNA sequence: TGTGCCTGGAGTGTGGTAGCGGGAGCGTACGGGCAGTACTTC. Translated, it gives CAWSVVAGAYGQYF.

This rearrangement joins TRBV7-2 to TRBJ2-3; unclear D gene. The length of the CDR3 is 13 residues. Germline values: CDR1 SGHTA, CDR2 FQGNSA. V was trimmed by 4 bases and J by 2 bases, leaving 7 bases between them. The CDR3 sequence is CASSWSDTDTQYF. The CDR3 coding sequence is TGTGCCAGCAGCTGGAGTGACACAGATACGCAGTATTTT.

The chain uses TRBV27 and TRBJ2-3; D is undetermined. V dropped 0 bases and J dropped 0 bases, with 10 bases sitting between them. Germline CDR1 reads MNHEY; CDR2 reads SMNVEV (reference sequence). The CDR3 has 16 amino acids. The CDR3 DNA sequence: TGTGCCAGCAGTTTATCAGGCCCCGAAAGCACAGATACGCAGTATTTT. Its translation is CASSLSGPESTDTQYF.

This clone appeared once. The chain is built from TRBV30 and TRBJ2-3; 8 nucleotides line up with TRBD2. The CDR3 is made up of 16 amino acids. J was trimmed by 2 bases and V by 0 bases; bases with no gene match: 7. Germline V lookup: CDR1 GTSNPN, CDR2 SVGIG (reference sequence). The CDR3 bases are TGTGCCTGGAGTGTAGGTCCTAGCGGGCTCACAGATACGCAGTATTTT. It specifies CAWSVGPSGLTDTQYF.

The V call is TRBV6-5, the J call TRBJ1-1; D may be TRBD1 (6 bases). This CDR3 is built from 14 residues. Germline CDR1 reads MNHEY; CDR2 reads SVGAGI. V was shortened by 6 bases and J by 5 bases, with 16 bases between the two germline ends. Here the CDR3 reads CASRRIGQKTEAFF. DNA for the CDR3: TGTGCCAGCAGACGAATAGGACAGAAAACTGAAGCTTTCTTT.

The chain joins TRBV12-5 to TRBJ2-3; D possibly uses TRBD1 or TRBD2 (5 bases each). V was cut by 3 bases and J by 0 bases, with 10 bases left in between. Germline V gene lookup returns CDR1 LGHNT and CDR2 FRNRAP. The CDR3 covers 15 residues. CDR3 nucleotide sequence: TGTGCTAGTGGTTTATCCGGGGCTAGCACAGATACGCAGTATTTT. The encoded protein is CASGLSGASTDTQYF.

The CDR3 DNA reads as TGCGCCAGCAGCCAACCCCGACTAGCGGGAGGCACAGATACGCAGTATTTT. Translation: CASSQPRLAGGTDTQYF. The chain combines TRBV4-1 with TRBJ2-3; TRBD2 matches 12 bases. The J segment lost 1 base and the V segment lost 2 bases, leaving 4 bases of the junction unmatched. Germline CDR1 is MGHRA and CDR2 is YSYEKL. This CDR3 has 17 amino acids.

The chain links TRBV20-1 to TRBJ1-1; TRBD1 matches at 7 bases. The CDR3 spans 11 residues. Germline V gene lookup returns CDR1 DFQATT and CDR2 SNEGSKA (reference sequence). DNA for the CDR3: TGCAACGGACAGGCGGGCACTGAAGCTTTCTTT. Translation gives CNGQAGTEAFF.

The CDR3 DNA sequence: TGTGCCAGTAGTCCACAGACTAATCAGCCCCAGCATTTT. This translates into CASSPQTNQPQHF. This chain connects TRBV19 to TRBJ1-5; no definite D call. V dropped 5 bases and J dropped 4 bases, with 9 bases sitting between them. CDR1 LNHDA and CDR2 SQIVND come from the germline V gene (reference sequence). The CDR3 consists of 13 residues.